Below are 26 T cell receptor beta chains sequenced from a single sample in a study of regulatory T cells in long-lasting Graves disease. The TCR beta library used iRepertoire HTBI primers with Arm-PCR amplification of CDR3. TCRdb analysed the multiplex PCR reads with MiXCR anew, one entry per CDR3 protein. The sample yields some 440,000 distinct CDR3 sequences, under 25% seen once. Described time point: persistent/refractory GD, antithyroid drugs over 5 years with positive TRAb. PBMC-extracted RNA yielded the TCR library. This sample comprised peripheral blood mononuclear cells (PBMCs), obtained when the disease was refractory, from a patient treated with antithyroid drugs. These receptors all come from a female donor with Graves disease.

The V call is TRBV6-1, the J call TRBJ2-5; 10 bases line up with TRBD2. The CDR3 is 17 amino acids. In germline, CDR1 is MNHNS, CDR2 SASEGT. J lost 0 bases, V lost 5 bases, and 9 bases had no gene match. The CDR3 sequence is CASSFTLAGDYQETQYF. The DNA for the CDR3 is TGTGCCAGCAGTTTCACTCTAGCGGGAGATTACCAAGAGACCCAGTACTTC.

This clonotype appeared many times. The chain joins TRBV2 to TRBJ2-5, with 7 bases aligning to TRBD1. V shed 8 bases, J shed 5 bases, and the junction held 14 bases outside the gene matches. The germline CDR1 and CDR2 sequences are SNHLY and FYNNEI. The CDR3 consists of 15 residues. CDR3 in DNA: TGTGCCAGCGCCGACGTGGGGACAGTTCGGGAGACCCAGTACTTC. This codes for CASADVGTVRETQYF.

This chain connects TRBV11-2 to TRBJ2-1; D might be TRBD1 (5 bases). Trimming took 4 bases from V and 5 from J, leaving 12 bases between them. This CDR3 is 14 amino acids long. Germline loops: CDR1 SGHAT, CDR2 FQNNGV. The CDR3 protein is CASSSRANHNEQFF. As DNA, the CDR3 is TGTGCCAGCAGCTCCAGGGCCAACCACAATGAGCAGTTCTTC.

The CDR3 spells CSASRPVRVAYEQYF. In nucleotides, the CDR3 is TGCAGTGCTAGTCGCCCCGTCAGGGTTGCCTACGAGCAGTACTTC. This chain connects TRBV20-1 to TRBJ2-7; TRBD1 is a possible D gene (5 bases). The CDR3 spans 15 residues. Trimming stripped 3 bases from V and 2 bases from J, with 17 bases between. CDR1 is DFQATT and CDR2 is SNEGSKA in the germline V gene (reference sequence).

The V call is TRBV28, the J call TRBJ2-3, with a tentative D call TRBD2 (6 bases). The germline V and J ends were trimmed by 1 base and 2 bases, with 13 bases remaining between them. The CDR3 is 16 residues long. The germline V gene encodes CDR1 MDHEN and CDR2 SYDVKM. CDR3 amino acids: CASSLSLSGYTDTQYF. DNA of the CDR3: TGTGCCAGCAGTTTATCCCTTAGCGGTTACACAGATACGCAGTATTTT.

This clonotype has a count of ten or more. The CDR3 protein is CASSAGTFNTEAFF. The CDR3 coding sequence is TGTGCCAGCAGCGCGGGGACATTTAACACTGAAGCTTTCTTT. The chain joins TRBV7-2 to TRBJ1-1, with D tentatively TRBD1 (6 bases). The length of the CDR3 is 14 residues. V was pared by 5 bases and J by 2 bases, with 12 bases between. Germline loops: CDR1 SGHTA, CDR2 FQGNSA.

DNA for the CDR3: TGTGCCGCCGAGGACCGTGCCGGGGAGCTGTTTTTT. Translation: CAAEDRAGELFF. The V and J genes are TRBV10-3 and TRBJ2-2, with no clear D. Deletions cut 11 bases from V and 6 bases from J, with 13 bases between. The CDR3 spans 12 residues. The V gene's germline CDR1 is ENHRY and CDR2 SYGVKD.

V is TRBV12-3 or TRBV12-4 and J is TRBJ2-7; D not resolved. With 3 bases removed from V and 3 bases from J, the gap between germline ends came to 9 bases. The CDR3 has 13 amino acids. Here the CDR3 reads CASSFTNNYEQYF. For the CDR3, the DNA is TGTGCCAGCAGTTTTACTAACAACTACGAGCAGTACTTC.

The chain joins TRBV27 to TRBJ2-3, with D perhaps matching TRBD2 (5 bases). The CDR3 extends over 13 amino acids. The V gene's germline CDR1 is MNHEY and CDR2 SMNVEV (reference sequence). Trimming took off 2 bases at V and 5 bases at J, with 8 bases between the two ends. The CDR3 loop reads CASSLVGEDTQYF. The CDR3 nucleotides are TGTGCCAGCAGTTTAGTGGGAGAAGATACGCAGTATTTT.

This clonotype has just a few counts. The chain recombines TRBV6-2 or TRBV6-3 with TRBJ1-2; no firm D call. The CDR3 is 14 residues long. The V end lost 8 bases, the J end lost 2 bases, and 15 bases lay between the germline ends. Germline values: CDR1 MNHEY, CDR2 SVGEGT. CDR3 bases: TGTGCCAGCTCCCAGGCGGTCCGGAACTATGGCTACACCTTC. As protein: CASSQAVRNYGYTF.

This clonotype has just a few counts. This rearrangement joins TRBV30 to TRBJ2-1, with 15 bases matching TRBD2. This CDR3 comprises 17 residues. Losses at the gene ends were 0 bases for V and 10 bases for J; bases not matched to a gene: 10. CDR1 and CDR2 (germline): GTSNPN, SVGIG (reference sequence). This CDR3 is CAWSVRGLAGGPREQFF. The CDR3 nucleotides read TGTGCCTGGAGTGTACGCGGACTAGCGGGAGGGCCGAGAGAGCAGTTCTTC.

The sample holds many counts of this clonotype. The chain uses TRBV2 and TRBJ2-1, with TRBD2 matching 10 bases. CDR3 length: 15 residues. Trimming at V came to 11 bases and at J to 3 bases, leaving 10 bases not matched to a gene. Per germline, CDR1 SNHLY and CDR2 FYNNEI. The CDR3 protein is CAGSSGRARYNEQFF. The CDR3 nucleotides are TGTGCCGGGTCTAGCGGGAGAGCTCGCTACAATGAGCAGTTCTTC.

This clonotype was counted ten times or more. This chain uses TRBV11-2 with TRBJ1-1, with D uncertain. V lost 3 bases and J 0 bases, leaving 14 bases between the germline ends. Germline V gene data show CDR1 as SGHAT and CDR2 as FQNNGV. The CDR3 covers 16 residues. The CDR3 reads CASSLNFGRLNTEAFF. The CDR3 bases are TGTGCCAGCAGCTTGAACTTCGGACGGTTGAACACTGAAGCTTTCTTT.

Only a few counts were recorded for this clonotype. The rearrangement uses TRBV11-2 and TRBJ2-1; 11 bases match TRBD2. V gave up 5 bases and J gave up 6 bases; unmatched junction bases: 9. The CDR3 is 16 residues long. Per the germline V gene, CDR1 is SGHAT and CDR2 is FQNNGV. CDR3 protein: CASSPFSGRAANEQFF. CDR3 coding DNA: TGTGCCAGCAGCCCGTTTAGCGGGAGGGCCGCCAATGAGCAGTTCTTC.

This clonotype was observed at least ten times. This sequence joins TRBV28 and TRBJ1-5; D remains ambiguous. Looked up from germline, CDR1 is MDHEN and CDR2 is SYDVKM. V lost 8 bases to trimming and J lost 3 bases, with 11 bases between them. This CDR3 comprises 13 residues. The DNA of the CDR3 is TGTGCCAGCGGAGGAAACACCAATCAGCCCCAGCATTTT. The encoded protein is CASGGNTNQPQHF.

This clonotype came up a few times. The chain joins TRBV29-1 to TRBJ2-7, with 7 bases lining up with TRBD1. The CDR3 length is 14 residues. Germline V gene data show CDR1 as SQVTM and CDR2 as ANQGSEA. Trimming took 3 bases from V and 5 from J; bases not matched to a gene: 10. CDR3 protein: CSVEGRQGRHEQYF. DNA of the CDR3: TGCAGCGTTGAGGGTAGACAGGGACGGCACGAGCAGTACTTC.

V usage is TRBV12-3 or TRBV12-4 and J usage is TRBJ1-6; D is unclear. The germline V and J ends were trimmed by 2 bases and 5 bases, with 7 bases remaining between them. This CDR3 has 14 residues. CDR3 sequence: CASSLLQNNSPLHF. In DNA, the CDR3 is TGTGCCAGCAGTTTACTACAGAATAATTCACCCCTCCACTTT.

Ten or more counts support this clonotype. The V gene is TRBV2, the J gene TRBJ1-6; tentatively, D is TRBD1 (5 bases). With 6 bases removed from V and 7 bases from J, the gap between germline ends came to 16 bases. Germline-derived CDR1 and CDR2 are SNHLY and FYNNEI. The CDR3 has 15 residues. CDR3 loop: CASRGERDGNSPLHF. The CDR3 DNA sequence: TGTGCCAGCAGGGGCGAAAGGGACGGAAATTCACCCCTCCACTTT.

The chain carries TRBV7-9 and TRBJ2-7; 7 bases match TRBD2. Germline V gene lookup returns CDR1 SEHNR and CDR2 FQNEAQ (reference sequence). V trimming: 5 bases; J trimming: 1 base; junction bases outside the gene matches: 8. The CDR3 has 15 residues. CDR3 sequence reads: CASSPLGSGSYEQYF. As DNA, the CDR3 is TGTGCCAGCAGCCCATTAGGTAGCGGGTCCTACGAGCAGTACTTC.

This sequence joins TRBV15 and TRBJ2-7; 8 bases agree with TRBD2. This CDR3 contains 15 residues. Trimming removed 2 bases from V and 2 bases from J; junction bases left unmatched: 5. The germline V gene has CDR1 LNHNV and CDR2 YYDKDF (reference sequence). The CDR3 protein is CATSRIAGSTYEQYF. The DNA of the CDR3 is TGTGCCACCAGCAGAATAGCGGGGTCGACCTACGAGCAGTACTTC.

A few counts support this clonotype. The rearrangement joins TRBV20-1 to TRBJ2-7; D may be TRBD2 (5 bases). CDR3 length: 14 residues. Trimming shortened V by 4 bases and J by 3 bases, and 16 bases separated the two germline ends. Germline V lookup: CDR1 DFQATT, CDR2 SNEGSKA (reference sequence). Here the CDR3 DNA reads TGCAGTGCTAAGGACTGGACCAGCCTCTACGAGCAGTACTTC. Translating it yields CSAKDWTSLYEQYF.

Many counts were recorded for this clonotype. This chain links TRBV11-2 with TRBJ1-2, with unresolved D. CDR1 and CDR2 from the germline V gene are SGHAT and FQNNGV. Trimming left V 1 base short and J 6 bases short, with 6 bases between. The length of the CDR3 is 12 residues. CDR3 nucleotides: TGTGCCAGCAGCTTAGGGCTTCATGGCTACACCTTC. Translated, it gives CASSLGLHGYTF. The complete variable domain, with remaining parts taken from reference TRBV11-2 and TRBJ1-2, reads EAGVAQSPRYKIIEKRQSVAFWCNPISGHATLYWYQQILGQGPKLLIQFQNNGVVDDSQLPKDRFSAERLKGVDSTLKIQPAKLEDSAVYLCASSLGLHGYTFGSGTRLTVV.

This clonotype was counted only a few times. The DNA of the CDR3 is TGTGCCTGGACGGGGGGCTATGAGCAGTTCTTC. The encoded protein is CAWTGGYEQFF. The chain uses TRBV30 and TRBJ2-1; tentative D call: TRBD2 (7 bases). The CDR3 runs to 11 residues. Germline V CDR1 and CDR2: GTSNPN, SVGIG (reference sequence). Trimming pared 4 bases from V and 8 bases from J, leaving 9 bases between.

Remarks on this clonotype: A much larger clone is a single base away; this may be a read error. The chain couples TRBV5-5 to TRBJ1-1; D is possibly TRBD1 (5 bases). This CDR3 spans 14 amino acids. The germline CDR1 and CDR2 sequences are SGHKS and YYEKEE (reference sequence). The CDR3 region has the DNA TGTACCAGCAGCGCCAGGGTTGAGAACACTGAAGCTTTCTTT. Its protein product is CTSSARVENTEAFF.

A few counts support this clonotype. A clone one base away is much larger, so this may be a read error. The chain combines TRBV12-3 or TRBV12-4 with TRBJ2-2, with D unresolved. The CDR3 sequence is 15 residues long. V was trimmed by 0 bases and J by 6 bases, leaving 11 bases between them. The CDR3 protein is CASSLAGGFSGELFF. The CDR3, as DNA: TGTGCCAGCAGTTTAGCAGGCGGTTTCTCCGGGGAGCTGTTTTTT.

This clonotype was seen only a few times. The rearrangement joins TRBV5-1 to TRBJ2-1; the match to TRBD2 covers 12 bases. Germline values: CDR1 SGHRS, CDR2 YFSETQ. This CDR3 is 19 amino acids long. The trim removed 2 bases at V and 7 bases at J, leaving 16 bases unmatched. The CDR3 reads CASSLYGTGRTSGKNEQFF. In DNA form, the CDR3 reads TGCGCCAGCAGCTTATATGGGACAGGGAGGACTAGCGGGAAGAATGAGCAGTTCTTC. Full variable domain (remainder filled in from reference TRBV5-1 and TRBJ2-1): KAGVTQTPRYLIKTRGQQVTLSCSPISGHRSVSWYQQTPGQGLQFLFEYFSETQRNKGNFPGRFSGRQFSNSRSEMNVSTLELGDSALYLCASSLYGTGRTSGKNEQFFGPGTRLTVL.